A selection of T cell receptor beta chains follows, all from one sample in a study of somatic mutations in cytotoxic T cells in rheumatoid arthritis. The data were produced by immunoSEQ multiplex PCR, yet TCRdb's version contains in-frame clones alone and is incomplete. Found here are 18,000 or so clones, 74% of them singletons; the top ten hold less than 6%. Material: CD8+ T cells sorted from blood. These receptors all come from a man in his 60s in good health. The CDR3 runs from the conserved cysteine through the conserved F or W. Fields, in order: V gene, clone size, J gene, D gene, CDR3 DNA, CDR3 protein. The D gene is left open where the match is weak. Some rows mark clone size as missing; the rest say once, few, many or name a class of expanded clone.

TRBV11-2,NA,TRBJ1-6,NA,TGTGCCAGCAGCTTAACAGGGCTACCCCAGACGGATAATTCACCCCTCCACTTT,CASSLTGLPQTDNSPLHF
TRBV4-2,NA,TRBJ1-6,NA,TGTGCCAGCAGCCAAGAAGGGGCTGAAAATTCACCCCTCCACTTT,CASSQEGAENSPLHF
TRBV27,NA,TRBJ2-1,TRBD1,TGTGCCAGCAGTCCGGGACAGCTTACCTACAATGAGCAGTTCTTC,CASSPGQLTYNEQFF
TRBV4-1,NA,TRBJ2-7,TRBD1,TGCGCCAGCAGCCAAGAGACAGGGTTTACCTACGAGCAGTACTTC,CASSQETGFTYEQYF
TRBV7-9,few,TRBJ2-2,TRBD2,TGTGCCAGCAGCTTCCCGGGACTACCTCAAGCTGGGGAGCTGTTTTTT,CASSFPGLPQAGELFF
TRBV6-5,medium-sized,TRBJ2-7,TRBD2,TGTGCCAGCAGTATCACGCCTAGCGGTGGTTCGGAGCAGTACTTC,CASSITPSGGSEQYF
TRBV6-1,NA,TRBJ1-1,NA,TGTGCCAGCAGTGACCGAGGGAACACTGAAGCTTTCTTT,CASSDRGNTEAFF
TRBV7-9,NA,TRBJ2-3,TRBD1,TGTGCCAGCAGACTGGACAGGTTGGATACGCAGTATTTT,CASRLDRLDTQYF
TRBV5-6,NA,TRBJ2-7,TRBD1,TGTGCCAGCAGCCAGGGGACAGGGCGGTACGAGCAGTACTTC,CASSQGTGRYEQYF
TRBV7-2,NA,TRBJ1-1,NA,TGTGCCAGCAGCCGGGTCGGACCGGGAGCTGAAGCTTTCTTT,CASSRVGPGAEAFF
TRBV7-9,NA,TRBJ1-1,TRBD1,TGTGCCAGCAGCAACAGGGGAAGCTTGAGGGGCACTGAAGCTTTCTTT,CASSNRGSLRGTEAFF
TRBV2,NA,TRBJ2-4,TRBD2,TGTGCCAGCAGTCCGACTAGCGGGGAGGCCAAAAACATTCAGTACTTC,CASSPTSGEAKNIQYF
TRBV5-1,NA,TRBJ2-3,NA,TGCGCCAGCAGCTTGGAACTTATCACAGATACGCAGTATTTT,CASSLELITDTQYF
TRBV27,few,TRBJ2-2,TRBD1,TGTGCCAGCAGTTTATATTGGACAGGGGTCCCCGGGGAGCTGTTTTTT,CASSLYWTGVPGELFF
TRBV11-2,NA,TRBJ1-1,NA,TGTGCCAGCAGCGACATGAGGGGACAGAACACTGAAGCTTTCTTT,CASSDMRGQNTEAFF
TRBV6-4,NA,TRBJ1-2,NA,TGTGCCAGCAGTGAAGGTCTCACCCGGGGTCCTAACTATGGCTACACCTTC,CASSEGLTRGPNYGYTF
TRBV7-9,NA,TRBJ2-3,TRBD2,TGTGCCAGCAGCTTACGAGGGTATTTACTAGCGGGAGAAACAGATACGCAGTATTTT,CASSLRGYLLAGETDTQYF
TRBV21-1,medium-sized,TRBJ2-5,NA,TGTGCCAGCAGCACTACGGGACTAGCGGGAGGGGAGGAGACCCAGTACTTC,CASSTTGLAGGEETQYF
TRBV7-9,NA,TRBJ2-1,NA,TGTGCCAGCAGCATTAGAAATGAGCAGTTCTTC,CASSIRNEQFF
TRBV19,NA,TRBJ2-7,TRBD1,TGTGCCAGTAGAATGTTCGGGACAGGGGGCGCGGGCGAGCAGTACTTC,CASRMFGTGGAGEQYF
TRBV5-1,NA,TRBJ2-1,TRBD2,TGCGCCAGCAGCCTGGGGGGACTAGCGGGGTCCTACAATGAGCAGTTCTTC,CASSLGGLAGSYNEQFF
TRBV7-3,NA,TRBJ2-3,TRBD2,TGTGCCAGCAGTTCGGGACTAGGGGGCACAGATACGCAGTATTTT,CASSSGLGGTDTQYF
TRBV27,few,TRBJ2-7,TRBD2,TGTGCCAGCAGTTTTCGGGTTGGGGGGGGCTACGAGCAGTACTTC,CASSFRVGGGYEQYF
TRBV19,NA,TRBJ2-1,NA,TGTGCCAGTACTGCCTCGGGAGTTTTTAGTGAGCAGTTCTTC,CASTASGVFSEQFF
TRBV9,NA,TRBJ2-2,TRBD2,TGTGCCAGCAGCGTAACAGCGGGAGAAAGAACCGGGGAGCTGTTTTTT,CASSVTAGERTGELFF
TRBV4-1,NA,TRBJ2-1,TRBD1,TGCGCCAGCAGCCCCGGAGGGACAGGGGGAACCTACAATGAGCAGTTCTTC,CASSPGGTGGTYNEQFF
TRBV5-1,NA,TRBJ1-2,NA,TGCGCCAGCAGCTTGGGTGCAGGGCGCGGCTACACCTTC,CASSLGAGRGYTF
TRBV5-6,few,TRBJ2-5,TRBD2,TGTGCCAGCAACGCTGAGGGAGGGTGGGGCGGGGAGGAGACCCAGTACTTC,CASNAEGGWGGEETQYF
TRBV4-1,NA,TRBJ2-7,NA,TGCGCCAGCAGCCAAGGCGTAGGCGGGACCTACGAGCAGTACTTC,CASSQGVGGTYEQYF
TRBV27,NA,TRBJ2-1,NA,TGTGCCAGCAGTTTCTGGCGGAACCTTTACAATGAGCAGTTCTTC,CASSFWRNLYNEQFF
TRBV18,NA,TRBJ2-1,NA,TGTGCCAGCTCACTATCCAATGAGCAGTTCTTC,CASSLSNEQFF
TRBV10-3,NA,TRBJ2-1,TRBD2,TGTGCCATCAGTGAGTCGGGGGCGCGGGAGGGCTCCTACAATGAGCAGTTCTTC,CAISESGAREGSYNEQFF
TRBV11-2,NA,TRBJ2-1,NA,TGTGCCAGCAGCGAAAGGGGGCGGGGTGAGTTCTTC,CASSERGRGEFF
TRBV27,NA,TRBJ2-4,TRBD2,TGTGCCAGCAGTTATTGGCTAGCGGGGGGGCCGGACATTCAGTACTTC,CASSYWLAGGPDIQYF
TRBV29-1,NA,TRBJ2-1,TRBD2,TGCAGCGTCCTGGGGACTAGCGGGACCGCGACCTACAATGAGCAGTTCTTC,CSVLGTSGTATYNEQFF
TRBV10-3,NA,TRBJ2-7,TRBD2,TGTGCCATCAGTGAGAAGGCTAGCGGGAGCATTTACGAGCAGTACTTC,CAISEKASGSIYEQYF
TRBV19,once,TRBJ2-7,TRBD1,TGTGCCACCGAAACCGGGACAGGGGGCGAGCAGTACTTC,CATETGTGGEQYF
TRBV13,NA,TRBJ2-7,TRBD1,TGTGCCAGCAACCGGGGACAGGGAAGCGCAAACCCCTACGAGCAGTACTTC,CASNRGQGSANPYEQYF
TRBV27,NA,TRBJ2-1,NA,TGTGCCAGCAGTTTGAGGTCCCAGGGTAACCTAAATGAGCAGTTCTTC,CASSLRSQGNLNEQFF
TRBV6-5,NA,TRBJ2-1,TRBD1,TGTGCCAGCAGTTACCGGGACAGGGCTTTGAGTGAGCAGTTCTTC,CASSYRDRALSEQFF
TRBV5-6,NA,TRBJ2-7,TRBD1,TGTGCCAGCAGCCAATACGGGACAGGGCACTACGAGCAGTACTTC,CASSQYGTGHYEQYF
TRBV7-9,NA,TRBJ2-2,NA,TGTGCCAGCAGCTTCGAGGGCCTGTACACCGGGGAGCTGTTTTTT,CASSFEGLYTGELFF
TRBV11-2,NA,TRBJ2-7,NA,TGTGCCAGCAGCTTAGGAGCACAGGGTTACTTC,CASSLGAQGYF
TRBV7-7,NA,TRBJ2-3,TRBD2,TGTGCCAGCAGCCCGCCCCGGCTAGCGGGGCCCGCCGATACGCAGTATTTT,CASSPPRLAGPADTQYF
TRBV27,NA,TRBJ2-7,NA,TGTGCCAGCAGTTTAGGGGGGGCCGCCTACGAGCAGTACTTC,CASSLGGAAYEQYF
TRBV7-8,NA,TRBJ2-1,TRBD2,TGTGCCAGCAGCTTAGCGAGTCTAGCGGGAGTACATGAGCAGTTCTTC,CASSLASLAGVHEQFF
TRBV19,few,TRBJ2-1,NA,TGTGCCAGTAGATCCCTCCCCGGGGGAGGAAATGAGCAGTTCTTC,CASRSLPGGGNEQFF
TRBV7-3,once,TRBJ1-1,NA,TGTGCCAGCAGCCCGCTGGGGGGAGAAGCTTTCTTT,CASSPLGGEAFF
TRBV7-9,NA,TRBJ2-7,TRBD1,TGTGCCAGCAGCTTCAAGGGACAGCCATACGAGCAGTACTTC,CASSFKGQPYEQYF
TRBV7-9,NA,TRBJ2-7,TRBD2,TGTGCCAGCAGCTCTGGGACTAGCGGGGGGGACGAGCAGTACTTC,CASSSGTSGGDEQYF
TRBV6-1,NA,TRBJ2-7,TRBD2,TGTGCCAGCAGTGAACAGGGGTGGTCTAGCGGGACCTACGAGCAGTACTTC,CASSEQGWSSGTYEQYF
TRBV5-5,NA,TRBJ2-5,TRBD1,TGTGCCAGCAGCTTGATGACAGGGGATTACGAGACCCAGTACTTC,CASSLMTGDYETQYF
TRBV7-8,NA,TRBJ2-7,NA,TGTGCCAGCAGCTCGATAGGTCTTAGAAACTACGAATACGAGCAGTACTTC,CASSSIGLRNYEYEQYF